This T cell receptor (beta chain) was recorded in a study of brain T cells in children with intractable seizures. Study-wide results and limits: Pre-surgery blood may have been undersampled, hiding some clones. Patients' HCMV serostatus was unknown; virus specificity rests on CDR3 similarity alone.

Clones were sequenced by immunoSEQ multiplex PCR, and TCRdb holds only the in-frame ones, with some missing. Of 300,000 to 400,000 clones listed, about 93% were seen once; the top ten hold roughly 6%. A word on this clone: Its specificity is unknown.

Time point given: blood from clinic visit 5 months post-surgery; TSC patient then seizure free. Surgery cases with the highest brain T cell transcript signatures were chosen for sequencing. Before surgery, patients took at least one anti-epileptic drug. Trimming left V 9 bases short and J 7 bases short, with 12 bases between. Germline V gene lookup returns CDR1 SNHLY and CDR2 FYNNEI. This CDR3 comprises 11 residues. Sample: peripheral blood, taken roughly 5 months after surgery. The sequence was obtained from a boy under two years old with tuberous sclerosis and intractable seizures. V usage is TRBV2 and J usage is TRBJ2-5, with no clear D. CDR3 coding DNA: TGTGCCAGTCCCTACCGAGGGACCCAGTACTTC. This gives the protein CASPYRGTQYF.